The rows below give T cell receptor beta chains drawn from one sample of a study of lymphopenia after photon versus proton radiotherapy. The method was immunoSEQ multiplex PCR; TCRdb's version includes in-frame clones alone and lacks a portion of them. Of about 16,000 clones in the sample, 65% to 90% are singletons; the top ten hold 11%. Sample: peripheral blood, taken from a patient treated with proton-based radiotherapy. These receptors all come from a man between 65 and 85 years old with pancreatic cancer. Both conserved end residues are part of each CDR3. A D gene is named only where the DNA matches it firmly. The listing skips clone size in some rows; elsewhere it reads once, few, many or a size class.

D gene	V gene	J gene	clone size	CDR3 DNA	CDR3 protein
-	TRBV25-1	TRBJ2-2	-	TGTGCCAGCAGTGAATTAGGACTCTCTGTTGGGGAGCTGTTTTTT	CASSELGLSVGELFF
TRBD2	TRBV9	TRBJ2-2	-	TGTGCCAGCAGCTGGACTAGCGGGAGATCCGGGGAGCTGTTTTTT	CASSWTSGRSGELFF
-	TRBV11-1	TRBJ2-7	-	TGTGCCAGCAGCTTAGCCTCGGAGGGTGGCTACGAGCAGTACTTC	CASSLASEGGYEQYF
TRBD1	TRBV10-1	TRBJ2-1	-	TGCGCCAGCAGTGAGTCGGGCCGGGGACAGGGAGGGCAGTTCTTC	CASSESGRGQGGQFF
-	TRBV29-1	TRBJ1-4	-	TGCAGCGTTGAAGTTGTGAGTAATGAAAAACTGTTTTTT	CSVEVVSNEKLFF
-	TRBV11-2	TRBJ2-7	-	TGTGCCAGCAGCCTTTCCCCGACCGTCCCCGAGCAGTACTTC	CASSLSPTVPEQYF
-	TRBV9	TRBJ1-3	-	TGTGCCAGCAGCGTAGTTGCAGGGTTCGGAAACACCATATATTTT	CASSVVAGFGNTIYF
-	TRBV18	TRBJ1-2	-	TGTGCCAGCTCACCGGGGCTAGGACGGGAAAGCTATGGCTACACCTTC	CASSPGLGRESYGYTF
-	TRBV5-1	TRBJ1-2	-	TGCGCCAGCACCCCCGTGGCAGGCCCGGGTAGTGGCTACACCTTC	CASTPVAGPGSGYTF
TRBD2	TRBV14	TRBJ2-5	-	TGTGCCAGCAGCCCGAAGTCCCCTCTTCGCGGGGGGGTGGAGACCCAGTACTTC	CASSPKSPLRGGVETQYF
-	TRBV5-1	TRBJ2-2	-	TGCGCCAGCAGCTATTGGAGCCGTCAGGGCGGCGGGGAGCTGTTTTTT	CASSYWSRQGGGELFF
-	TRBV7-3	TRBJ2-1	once	TGTGCCAGCAGCTCCTCCCCCCTGGGGCTAGCCAGCGTGCATGAGCAGTTCTTC	CASSSSPLGLASVHEQFF
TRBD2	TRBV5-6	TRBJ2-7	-	TGTGCCAGCAGCGGCCAGACTAGCGGGGGACCCGTTGGATACGAGCAGTACTTC	CASSGQTSGGPVGYEQYF
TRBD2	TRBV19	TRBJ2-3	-	TGTGCCAGTAGTCCGCGACTAGCGGGGCCTAGCACAGATACGCAGTATTTT	CASSPRLAGPSTDTQYF
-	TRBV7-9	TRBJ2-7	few	TGTGCCAGCCAGTTCGGCAGCGCGGAGCAGTACTTC	CASQFGSAEQYF
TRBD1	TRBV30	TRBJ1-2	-	TGTGCCTGGAGTAAGGACAGGGTTCGACCACAAAATGGCTACACCTTC	CAWSKDRVRPQNGYTF
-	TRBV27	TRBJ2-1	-	TGTGCCAGCAGTCTCCCCGGGACCGTTCGAGAGCAGTTCTTC	CASSLPGTVREQFF
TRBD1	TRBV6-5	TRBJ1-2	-	TGTGCCAGCAGTTACGACCAGCCGGGACAGGACTACACCTTC	CASSYDQPGQDYTF
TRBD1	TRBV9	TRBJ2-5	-	TGTGCCAGCAGCCCTGGGACAGCGGTTGGACAAGAGACCCAGTACTTC	CASSPGTAVGQETQYF
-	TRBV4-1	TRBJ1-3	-	TGCGCCAGCAGCCAATCAGGTTCTGGAAACACCATATATTTT	CASSQSGSGNTIYF
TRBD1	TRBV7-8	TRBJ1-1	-	TGTGCCAGCAGCTTCCAGACAGGGGTAGAGGCTTTCTTT	CASSFQTGVEAFF
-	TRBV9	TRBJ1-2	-	TGTGCCAGCAGCACAGGGTCCCACTATGGCTACACCTTC	CASSTGSHYGYTF
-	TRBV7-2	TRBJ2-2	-	TGTGCCAGCAGCGGTCTAGCGCTCGGGGAGCTGTTTTTT	CASSGLALGELFF
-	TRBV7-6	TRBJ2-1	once	TGTGCCAGCAGCTTAGCAGTCAATGAGCAGTTCTTC	CASSLAVNEQFF
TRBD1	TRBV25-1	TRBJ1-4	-	TGTGCCAGCAGTCAGGCAGGGGGCGAAAAACTGTTTTTT	CASSQAGGEKLFF
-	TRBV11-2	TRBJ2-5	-	TGTGCCAGCGGCCGTGGGGGTAGTCAAGAGACCCAGTACTTC	CASGRGGSQETQYF
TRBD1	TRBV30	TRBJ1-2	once	TGTGCCTGGATTGGGGGGACAGTGGGACTCTCTAACTATGGCTACACCTTC	CAWIGGTVGLSNYGYTF
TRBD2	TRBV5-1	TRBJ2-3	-	TGCGCCAGCAGCTTAGGACTAGCGGCCGGGGGGGATACGCAGTATTTT	CASSLGLAAGGDTQYF
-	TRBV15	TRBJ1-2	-	TGTGCCACCAGCAGAGATTATATCGAAACAGCCTCCTATGGCTACACCTTC	CATSRDYIETASYGYTF
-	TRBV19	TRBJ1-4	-	TGTGCCAGTAGGCGGCGGCAGGGGGAAAAACTGTTTTTT	CASRRRQGEKLFF
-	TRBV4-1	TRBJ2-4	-	TGCGCCAGCAGCCAAGCCCCGGCCAAAGCCAAAAACATTCAGTACTTC	CASSQAPAKAKNIQYF
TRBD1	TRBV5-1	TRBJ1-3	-	TGCGCCAGCAGCTCTCAGGGGGCGCGTGGAAACACCACATATTTT	CASSSQGARGNTTYF
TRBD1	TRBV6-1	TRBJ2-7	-	TGTGCCAGCAGTGACCGACAGGGTCTCGAGCAGTACTTC	CASSDRQGLEQYF
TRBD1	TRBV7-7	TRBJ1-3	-	TGTGCCAGCAGCTTAGCACAGGGGGCTGGAAACACCATATATTTT	CASSLAQGAGNTIYF
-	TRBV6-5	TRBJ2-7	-	TGTGCCAGCAGTTACGGCTCCGGGATTTCCAACTACGAGCAGTACTTC	CASSYGSGISNYEQYF
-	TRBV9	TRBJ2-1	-	TGTGCCAGCAGCGTAGTAATAGGGACTGGGTCCTACAATGAGCAGTTCTTC	CASSVVIGTGSYNEQFF
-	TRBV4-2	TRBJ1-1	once	TGTGCCAGCAGCCAGCGCCGGGTTAGGAACACTGAAGCTTTCTTT	CASSQRRVRNTEAFF
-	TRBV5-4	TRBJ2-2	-	TGTGCCAGCAGCTTGGTTATTAGTGGCCCCGGGGAGCTGTTTTTT	CASSLVISGPGELFF
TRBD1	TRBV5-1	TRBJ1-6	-	TGCGCCAGCAGCAGCTTACAGGGGGTATATAATTCACCCCTCCACTTT	CASSSLQGVYNSPLHF
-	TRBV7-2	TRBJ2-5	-	TGTGCCAGCAGCACGGGAGCGTTACCCCAAGAGACCCAGTACTTC	CASSTGALPQETQYF
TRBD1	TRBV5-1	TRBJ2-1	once	TGCGCCAGCAGCTCGCACAGGGGAGAGGGGTACAATGAGCAGTTCTTC	CASSSHRGEGYNEQFF
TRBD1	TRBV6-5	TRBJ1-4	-	TGTGCCAGCAGTTACGACAGGGGGTCTGAAAAACTGTTTTTT	CASSYDRGSEKLFF